The rows below give T cell receptor beta chains drawn from one sample of a study of cytomegalovirus exposure and HLA in healthy donors. Sequencing was performed with immunoSEQ multiplex PCR; in TCRdb, only in-frame clones are kept and a portion is missing. The sample yields around 130,000 clones, about 71% seen once. The sequenced material came from PBMCs. The source of these receptors is a woman aged 55-70 years in good health and CMV-seropositive. Each CDR3 is given with its conserved first and last residue. A D gene is named only where the DNA matches it firmly. Rows give clone size only sometimes, using once, few, many, or a class for an expanded clone.

V gene	D gene	clone size	J gene	CDR3 DNA	CDR3 protein
TRBV27	.	.	TRBJ2-2	TGTGCCAGCAGTTGGGAGGCGGCCACCCGGGAGCTGTTTTTT	CASSWEAATRELFF
TRBV5-1	TRBD1	.	TRBJ1-4	TGCGCCAGCAGCTTAACAGGGGGGTTGAATGAAAAACTGTTTTTT	CASSLTGGLNEKLFF
TRBV5-6	TRBD1	.	TRBJ2-2	TGTGCCAGCAGCTTGCTGGGACAGGGGGCGGGAGGGGAGCTGTTTTTT	CASSLLGQGAGGELFF
TRBV6-5	.	.	TRBJ1-4	TGTGCCAGCAGTTACGGGGGGACTAATGAAAAACTGTTTTTT	CASSYGGTNEKLFF
TRBV19	.	.	TRBJ1-2	TGTGCCAGTAGTTTCGGACAGAATGTCTATGGCTACACCTTC	CASSFGQNVYGYTF
TRBV10-3	TRBD2	.	TRBJ2-1	TGTGCCATCAGGTCTAGCGGGGGGACTGAGCAGTTCTTC	CAIRSSGGTEQFF
TRBV11-2	TRBD1	.	TRBJ1-6	TGTGCCAGCACCTACCGGGACAGGGTGTCACCCCTCCACTTT	CASTYRDRVSPLHF
TRBV5-1	.	few	TRBJ1-1	TGCGCCAGCAGCCCCTCGGGGATGAACACTGAAGCTTTCTTT	CASSPSGMNTEAFF
TRBV5-6	TRBD2	once	TRBJ2-5	TGTGCCAGCAGCTTGAGGGCTAGCGGGGGCCTCATTCTTCAAGAGACCCAGTACTTC	CASSLRASGGLILQETQYF
TRBV18	.	.	TRBJ1-6	TGTGCCAGCTCACCCCGTTACAGGGACCGCTCCTATAATTCACCCCTCCACTTT	CASSPRYRDRSYNSPLHF
TRBV5-1	.	.	TRBJ1-4	TGCGCCAGCAGCTTGACTACAGGAGTACAAAATGAAAAACTGTTTTTT	CASSLTTGVQNEKLFF
TRBV5-3	.	few	TRBJ1-4	TGTGCCAGAAGCTTGTACAGCTATAAACTGTTTTTT	CARSLYSYKLFF
TRBV6-5	.	few	TRBJ2-5	TGTGCCAGCAGTTCCCGTACCAGGGGAGAGACCCAGTACTTC	CASSSRTRGETQYF
TRBV19	TRBD1	.	TRBJ1-2	TGTGCCAGTAGTCCCCGGGACAGGGGATGGGAGGGCTACACCTTC	CASSPRDRGWEGYTF
TRBV29-1	TRBD1	.	TRBJ1-1	TGCAGCGTTGAACGGACAGGGACGGCTTTCTTT	CSVERTGTAFF
TRBV18	.	.	TRBJ2-3	TGTGCCAGCTCACCACCGGAGCCCACAGATACGCAGTATTTT	CASSPPEPTDTQYF
TRBV29-1	.	.	TRBJ2-3	TGCAGCGTGGCGGCAGATCTACCAGATACGCAGTATTTT	CSVAADLPDTQYF
TRBV5-1	TRBD1	.	TRBJ2-2	TGCGCCAGCAGCCAAGGACAGGGGAACGGGGAGCTGTTTTTT	CASSQGQGNGELFF
TRBV7-9	.	.	TRBJ2-3	TGTGCCAGCAGAAAGCAGGGCACAGATACGCAGTATTTT	CASRKQGTDTQYF
TRBV5-1	TRBD2	.	TRBJ2-3	TGCGCCAGCAGCTTGGGAGTAGCGGGGGTGGATACGCAGTATTTT	CASSLGVAGVDTQYF